This T cell receptor (beta chain) came from a study of blood T cells in healthy people across ages. Whole-study findings and limits: More naive CD4+ cells and higher diversity marked long-lived donors relative to aged donors. A roughly linear fall in TCR beta diversity per million T cells was seen with increasing age. Without sorted subsets, naive and antigen-experienced compartments could not be conclusively compared.

Germline V gene lookup returns CDR1 DFQATT and CDR2 SNEGSKA (reference sequence). Trimming at V came to 2 bases and at J to 0 bases, leaving 3 bases not matched to a gene. CDR3 length: 14 amino acids. Details on this clonotype: No antigen is known for it.

A second PCR, run for roughly 7 to 12 cycles, used a sample-barcoded 5' primer plus a J-beta primer mix. MiXCR was run by TCRdb on the 5' RACE reads, yielding one entry per CDR3 protein. The sample contains approximately 800,000 distinct CDR3 sequences, roughly 50% of which appear only once. The source material was blood. The chain couples TRBV20-1 to TRBJ2-7, with TRBD1 matching 8 bases. This clonotype originated in a man older than 75 in good health. CDR3 nucleotides: TGCAGTGCTAGATGGGACAGGAGCTCCTACGAGCAGTACTTC. As protein: CSARWDRSSYEQYF.